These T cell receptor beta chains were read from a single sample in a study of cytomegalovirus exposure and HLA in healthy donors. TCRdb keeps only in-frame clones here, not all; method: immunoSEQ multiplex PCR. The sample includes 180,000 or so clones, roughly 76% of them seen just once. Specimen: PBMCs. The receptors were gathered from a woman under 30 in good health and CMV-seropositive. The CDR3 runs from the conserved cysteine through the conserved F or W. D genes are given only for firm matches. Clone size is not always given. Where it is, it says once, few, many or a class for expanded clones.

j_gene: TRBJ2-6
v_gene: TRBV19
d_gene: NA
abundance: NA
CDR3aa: CASSIRGAGANVLTF
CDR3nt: TGTGCCAGTAGTATCCGGGGGGCAGGGGCCAACGTCCTGACTTTC

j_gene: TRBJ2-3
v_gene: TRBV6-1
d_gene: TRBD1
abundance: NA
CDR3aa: CASSEFETGTASTDTQYF
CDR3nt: TGTGCCAGCAGTGAATTCGAGACCGGGACAGCTAGCACAGATACGCAGTATTTT

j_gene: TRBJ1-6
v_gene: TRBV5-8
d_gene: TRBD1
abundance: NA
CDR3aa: CASRLRDSGSPLHF
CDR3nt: TGTGCCAGCAGGCTCCGGGACAGCGGTTCACCCCTCCACTTT

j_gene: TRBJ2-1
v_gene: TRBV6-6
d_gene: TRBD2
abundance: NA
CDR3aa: CASRPLAGGLEQFF
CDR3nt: TGTGCCAGCAGACCACTAGCGGGGGGGCTTGAGCAGTTCTTC

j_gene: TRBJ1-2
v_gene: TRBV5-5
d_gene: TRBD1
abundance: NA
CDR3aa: CASSFGDRMLYGYTF
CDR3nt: TGTGCCAGCAGCTTCGGGGACAGGATGCTATATGGCTACACCTTC

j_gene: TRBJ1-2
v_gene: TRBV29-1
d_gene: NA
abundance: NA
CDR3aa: CSVPPDSQDGYTF
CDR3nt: TGCAGCGTTCCGCCGGACTCTCAGGATGGCTACACCTTC

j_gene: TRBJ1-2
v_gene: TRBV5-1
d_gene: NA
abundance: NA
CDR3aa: CASSPGLRGYTF
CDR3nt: TGCGCCAGCAGCCCGGGACTGCGGGGCTACACCTTC

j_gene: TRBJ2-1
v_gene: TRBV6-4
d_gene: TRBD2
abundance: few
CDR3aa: CASSGESGDLNEQFF
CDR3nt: TGTGCCAGCAGTGGGGAGAGCGGGGACCTCAATGAGCAGTTCTTC

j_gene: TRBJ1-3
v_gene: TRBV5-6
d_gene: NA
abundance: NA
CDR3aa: CASSRLGIENTIYF
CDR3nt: TGTGCCAGCAGCCGCCTAGGCATCGAAAACACCATATATTTT

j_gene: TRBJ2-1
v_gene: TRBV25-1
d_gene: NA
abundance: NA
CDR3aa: CASSEFGHGEQFF
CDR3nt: TGTGCCAGCAGTGAATTTGGACACGGCGAGCAGTTCTTC

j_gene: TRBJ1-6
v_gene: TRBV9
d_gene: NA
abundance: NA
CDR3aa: CASSVLDGRGLSSPLHF
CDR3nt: TGTGCCAGCAGCGTCCTAGATGGAAGGGGACTATCTTCACCCCTCCACTTT

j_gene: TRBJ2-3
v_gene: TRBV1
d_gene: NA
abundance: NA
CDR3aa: CTSSYCGARGSTDTQYF
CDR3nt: TGCACCAGCAGCTACTGTGGGGCGCGGGGGAGCACAGATACGCAGTATTTT

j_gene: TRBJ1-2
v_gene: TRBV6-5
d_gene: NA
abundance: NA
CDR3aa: CASSRRNYYDYGYTF
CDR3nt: TGTGCCAGCAGTCGACGGAATTACTACGACTATGGCTACACCTTC

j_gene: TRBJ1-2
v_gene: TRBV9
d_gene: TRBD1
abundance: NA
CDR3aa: CASSLQWTGTTGYTF
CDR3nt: TGTGCCAGCAGCTTGCAATGGACAGGTACTACTGGCTACACCTTC

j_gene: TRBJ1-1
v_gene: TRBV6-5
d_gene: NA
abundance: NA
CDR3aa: CASSKASLRGTEAFF
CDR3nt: TGTGCCAGCAGTAAGGCTTCGCTTAGGGGGACTGAAGCTTTCTTT

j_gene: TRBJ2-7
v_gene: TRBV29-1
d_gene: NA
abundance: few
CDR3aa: CSVARVHDYEQYF
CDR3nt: TGCAGCGTTGCCCGAGTTCACGACTACGAGCAGTACTTC

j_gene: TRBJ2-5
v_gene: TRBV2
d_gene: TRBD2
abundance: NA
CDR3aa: CASRTSRETQYF
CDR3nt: TGTGCCAGTAGGACTAGCCGAGAGACCCAGTACTTC

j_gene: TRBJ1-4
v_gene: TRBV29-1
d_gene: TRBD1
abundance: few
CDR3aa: CSVDGTGDEKLFF
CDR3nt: TGCAGCGTAGACGGGACAGGGGATGAAAAACTGTTTTTT

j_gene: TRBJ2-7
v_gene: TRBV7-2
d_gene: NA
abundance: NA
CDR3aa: CASSLEYPGHEQYF
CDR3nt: TGTGCCAGCAGCTTAGAGTACCCTGGCCACGAGCAGTACTTC

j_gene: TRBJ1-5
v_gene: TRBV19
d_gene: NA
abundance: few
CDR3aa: CASRITSGGAGNQPQHF
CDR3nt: TGTGCCAGTAGGATCACTTCGGGGGGCGCGGGCAATCAGCCCCAGCATTTT

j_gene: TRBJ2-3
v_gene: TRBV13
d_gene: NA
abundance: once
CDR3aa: CASSQGGDTQYF
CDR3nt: TGTGCCAGCAGCCAGGGGGGAGATACGCAGTATTTT

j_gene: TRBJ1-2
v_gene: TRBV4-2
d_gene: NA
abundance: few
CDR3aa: CASSQGPGVSFSGYTF
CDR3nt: TGTGCCAGCAGCCAAGGTCCAGGGGTTAGTTTTAGTGGCTACACCTTC

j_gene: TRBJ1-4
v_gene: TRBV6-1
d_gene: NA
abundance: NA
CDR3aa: CASTPFRGNEKLFF
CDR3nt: TGTGCCAGCACCCCGTTTCGCGGTAATGAAAAACTGTTTTTT

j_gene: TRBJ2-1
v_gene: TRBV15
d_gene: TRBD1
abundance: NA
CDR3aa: CATSDGTGYSEQFF
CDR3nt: TGTGCCACCAGCGACGGGACAGGGTACAGTGAGCAGTTCTTC

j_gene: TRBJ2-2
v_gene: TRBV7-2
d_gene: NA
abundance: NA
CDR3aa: CASSRRLRTGELLF
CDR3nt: TGTGCCAGCAGCCGACGCCTACGTACCGGGGAGCTGCTTTTT

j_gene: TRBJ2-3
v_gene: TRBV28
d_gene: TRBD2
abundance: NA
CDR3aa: CASSLELAVSTDTQYF
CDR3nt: TGTGCCAGCAGTTTAGAACTAGCGGTTAGCACAGATACGCAGTATTTT

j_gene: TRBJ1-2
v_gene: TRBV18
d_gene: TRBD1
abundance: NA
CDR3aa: CASTLGQGARGYTF
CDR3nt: TGTGCCAGCACCCTGGGACAGGGGGCGAGGGGCTACACCTTC

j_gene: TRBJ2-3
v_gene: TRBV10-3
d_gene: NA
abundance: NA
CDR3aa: CAISDFGGIRTDTQYF
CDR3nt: TGTGCCATCAGTGATTTTGGGGGGATTAGGACAGATACGCAGTATTTT

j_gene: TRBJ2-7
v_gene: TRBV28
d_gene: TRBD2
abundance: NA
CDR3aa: CASSSVRGLAVYEQYF
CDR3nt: TGTGCCAGCAGTTCTGTTAGGGGACTAGCGGTATACGAGCAGTACTTC

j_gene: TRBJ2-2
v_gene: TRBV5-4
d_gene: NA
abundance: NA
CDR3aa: CASSSSPYTGELFF
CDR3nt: TGTGCCAGCAGCTCAAGCCCATACACCGGGGAGCTGTTTTTT

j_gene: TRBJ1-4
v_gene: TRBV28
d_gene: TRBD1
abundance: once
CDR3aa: CASSLDGDRASEKLFF
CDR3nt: TGTGCCAGCAGTTTAGACGGGGACAGGGCGAGCGAAAAACTGTTTTTT

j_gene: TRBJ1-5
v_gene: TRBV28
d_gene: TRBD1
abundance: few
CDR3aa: CASNLGGTGVRNQPQHF
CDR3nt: TGTGCCAGCAACCTCGGGGGGACAGGGGTGCGCAATCAGCCCCAGCATTTT

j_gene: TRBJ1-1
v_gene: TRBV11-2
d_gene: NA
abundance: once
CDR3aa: CASSRSIEAFF
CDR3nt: TGTGCCAGCAGCCGGAGCATTGAAGCTTTCTTT

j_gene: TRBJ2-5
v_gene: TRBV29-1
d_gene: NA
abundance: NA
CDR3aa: CSVAAMRETQYF
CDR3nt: TGCAGCGTTGCGGCCATGAGGGAGACCCAGTACTTC

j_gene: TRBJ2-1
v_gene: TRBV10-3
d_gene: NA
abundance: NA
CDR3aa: CAISERRDSSSYNEQFF
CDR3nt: TGTGCCATCAGTGAGAGACGGGACTCGAGCTCCTACAATGAGCAGTTCTTC

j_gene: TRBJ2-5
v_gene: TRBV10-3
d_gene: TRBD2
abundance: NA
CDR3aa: CAISGRGGVETQYF
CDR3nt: TGTGCCATCAGTGGACGGGGGGGAGTGGAGACCCAGTACTTC

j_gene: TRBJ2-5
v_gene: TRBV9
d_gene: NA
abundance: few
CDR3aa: CASSHSPTNNLWETQYF
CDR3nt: TGTGCCAGCAGCCATTCCCCCACTAACAACCTGTGGGAGACCCAGTACTTC

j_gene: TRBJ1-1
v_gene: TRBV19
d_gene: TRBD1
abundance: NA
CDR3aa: CASSTGGTGDMNTEAFF
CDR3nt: TGTGCCAGTAGTACTGGGGGGACAGGAGACATGAACACTGAAGCTTTCTTT

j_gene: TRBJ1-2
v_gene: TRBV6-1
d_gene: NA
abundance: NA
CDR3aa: CASLLPGGKDYGYTF
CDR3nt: TGTGCCAGTCTCCTCCCGGGGGGTAAGGACTATGGCTACACCTTC

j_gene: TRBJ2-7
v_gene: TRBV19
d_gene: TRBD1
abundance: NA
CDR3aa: CASSSHPGGEYEQYF
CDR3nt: TGTGCCAGTAGTTCGCACCCAGGGGGCGAATACGAGCAGTACTTC

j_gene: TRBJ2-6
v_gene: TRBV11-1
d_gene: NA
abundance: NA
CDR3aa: CASSRTGNPPVLTF
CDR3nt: TGTGCCAGCAGCCGGACCGGGAACCCCCCCGTCCTGACTTTC

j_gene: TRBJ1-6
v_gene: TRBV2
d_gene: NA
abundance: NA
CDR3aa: CASSELTAPSYNSPLHF
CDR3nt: TGTGCCAGCAGTGAATTGACAGCCCCCTCCTATAATTCACCCCTCCACTTT

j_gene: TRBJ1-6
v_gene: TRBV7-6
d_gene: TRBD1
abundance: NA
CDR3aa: CASSLETGDNSPLHF
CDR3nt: TGTGCCAGCAGCTTAGAGACAGGGGATAATTCACCCCTCCACTTT

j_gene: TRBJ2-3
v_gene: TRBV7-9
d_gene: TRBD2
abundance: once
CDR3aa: CASSAELAGVTDTQYF
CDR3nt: TGTGCCAGCAGCGCCGAACTAGCGGGGGTCACAGATACGCAGTATTTT

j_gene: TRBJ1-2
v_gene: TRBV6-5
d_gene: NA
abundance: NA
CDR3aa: CASSRAGAEGYTF
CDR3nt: TGTGCCAGCAGCCGGGCAGGGGCGGAGGGCTACACCTTC